This T cell receptor (beta chain) originates from a study of T cell responses to AZD1222 COVID-19 vaccine. Study-level results: Donor demographics were predominantly white British with a female majority; clonal diversity may be underestimated.

Details on this clone: Antigen unknown.

Profiled with immunoSEQ multiplex PCR; TCRdb holds only in-frame clones, not every one. The table records about 140,000 clones, roughly 93% of them present only once. V was pared by 5 bases and J by 4 bases, with 14 bases between. The CDR3 contains 14 residues. The germline V gene has CDR1 MDHEN and CDR2 SYDVKM. The clonotype comes from an adult in good health. The J gene is TRBJ1-1, the V gene TRBV28; D is unclear. The sequenced sample was peripheral blood, obtained on day 0 of MenACWY control vaccination. The CDR3 reads CASSLNRPSTEAFF. The CDR3 DNA reads TGTGCCAGCAGTCTTAACCGGCCGAGCACTGAAGCTTTCTTT.